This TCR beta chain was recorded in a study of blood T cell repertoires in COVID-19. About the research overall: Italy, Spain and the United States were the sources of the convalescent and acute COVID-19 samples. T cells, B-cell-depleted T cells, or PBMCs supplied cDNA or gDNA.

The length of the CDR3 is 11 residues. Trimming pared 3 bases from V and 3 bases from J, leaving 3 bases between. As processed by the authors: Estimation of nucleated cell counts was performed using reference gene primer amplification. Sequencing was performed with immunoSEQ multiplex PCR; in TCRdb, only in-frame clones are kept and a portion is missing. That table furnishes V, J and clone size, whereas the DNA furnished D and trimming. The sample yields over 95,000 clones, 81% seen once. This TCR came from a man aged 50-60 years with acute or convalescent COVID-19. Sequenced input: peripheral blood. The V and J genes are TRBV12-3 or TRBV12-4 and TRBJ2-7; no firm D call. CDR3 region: CASSFRYEQYF. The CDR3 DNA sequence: TGTGCCAGCAGTTTCCGCTACGAGCAGTACTTC.